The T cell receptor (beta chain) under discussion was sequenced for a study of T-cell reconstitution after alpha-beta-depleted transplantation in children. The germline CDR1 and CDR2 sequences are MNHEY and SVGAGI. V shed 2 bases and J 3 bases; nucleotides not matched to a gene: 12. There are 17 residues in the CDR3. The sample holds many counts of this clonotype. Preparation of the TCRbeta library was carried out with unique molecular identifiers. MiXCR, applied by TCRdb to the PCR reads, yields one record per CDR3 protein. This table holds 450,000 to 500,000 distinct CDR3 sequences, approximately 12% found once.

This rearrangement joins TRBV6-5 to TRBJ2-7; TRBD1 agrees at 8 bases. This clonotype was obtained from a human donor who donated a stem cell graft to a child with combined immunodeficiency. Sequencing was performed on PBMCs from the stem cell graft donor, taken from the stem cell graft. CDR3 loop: CASSYGRGTGIGYEQYF. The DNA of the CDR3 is TGTGCCAGCAGTTACGGGCGCGGGACAGGAATCGGCTACGAGCAGTACTTC.